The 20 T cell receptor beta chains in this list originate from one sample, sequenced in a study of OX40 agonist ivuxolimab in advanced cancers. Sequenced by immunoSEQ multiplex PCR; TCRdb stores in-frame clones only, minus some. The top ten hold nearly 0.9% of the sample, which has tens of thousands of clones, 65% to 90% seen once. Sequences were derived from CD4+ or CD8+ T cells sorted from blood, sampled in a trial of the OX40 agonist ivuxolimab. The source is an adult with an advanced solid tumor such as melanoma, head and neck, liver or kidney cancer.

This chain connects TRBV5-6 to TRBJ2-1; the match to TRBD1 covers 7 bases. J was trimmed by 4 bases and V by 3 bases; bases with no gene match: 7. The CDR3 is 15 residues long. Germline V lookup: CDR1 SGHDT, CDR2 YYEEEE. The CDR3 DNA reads TGTGCCAGCAGCTCAAGGGGGCGCCGGTACAATGAGCAGTTCTTC. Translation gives CASSSRGRRYNEQFF.

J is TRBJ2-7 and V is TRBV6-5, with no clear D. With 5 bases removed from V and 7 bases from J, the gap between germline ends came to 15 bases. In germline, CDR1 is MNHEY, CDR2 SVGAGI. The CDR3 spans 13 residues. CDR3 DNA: TGTGCCAGCAGTACGGAAGTTTGGCGGGAGCAGTACTTC. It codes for CASSTEVWREQYF.

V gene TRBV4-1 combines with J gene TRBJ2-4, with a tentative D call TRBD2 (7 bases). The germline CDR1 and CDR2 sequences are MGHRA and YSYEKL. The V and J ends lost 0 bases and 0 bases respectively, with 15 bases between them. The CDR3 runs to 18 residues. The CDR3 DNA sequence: TGCGCCAGCAGCCAAGAAGGGGGGGAATTGATAGCCAAAAACATTCAGTACTTC. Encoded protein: CASSQEGGELIAKNIQYF.

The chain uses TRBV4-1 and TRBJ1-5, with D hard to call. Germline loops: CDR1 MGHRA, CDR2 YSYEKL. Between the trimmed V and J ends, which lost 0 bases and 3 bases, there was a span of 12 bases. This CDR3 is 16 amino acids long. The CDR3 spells CASSQDERAVNQPQHF. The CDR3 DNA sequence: TGCGCCAGCAGCCAAGATGAAAGGGCCGTCAATCAGCCCCAGCATTTT.

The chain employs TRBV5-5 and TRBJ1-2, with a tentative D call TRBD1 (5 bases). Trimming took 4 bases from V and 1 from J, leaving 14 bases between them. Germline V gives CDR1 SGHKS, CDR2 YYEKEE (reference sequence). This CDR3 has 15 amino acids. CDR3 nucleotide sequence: TGTGCCAGCAGCAACCGACAGAGTTTTAACTATGGCTACACCTTC. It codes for CASSNRQSFNYGYTF.

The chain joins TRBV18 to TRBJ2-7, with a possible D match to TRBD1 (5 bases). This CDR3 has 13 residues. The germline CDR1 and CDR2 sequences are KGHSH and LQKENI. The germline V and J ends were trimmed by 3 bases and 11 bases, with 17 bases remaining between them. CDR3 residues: CASSPNPQDTEYF. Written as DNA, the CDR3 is TGTGCCAGCTCACCCAATCCGCAGGACACCGAGTACTTC.

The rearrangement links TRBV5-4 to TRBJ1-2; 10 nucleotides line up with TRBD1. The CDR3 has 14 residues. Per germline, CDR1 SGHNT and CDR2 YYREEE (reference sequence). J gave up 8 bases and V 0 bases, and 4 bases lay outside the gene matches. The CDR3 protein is CASSLAGTGEGYTF. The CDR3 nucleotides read TGTGCCAGCAGCTTGGCCGGGACAGGGGAGGGCTACACCTTC.

CDR3 bases: TGTGCCAGCAGGACGGACAGTGCCGGGGCCAACGTCCTGACTTTC. It encodes CASRTDSAGANVLTF. The V and J genes are TRBV2 and TRBJ2-6; D is perhaps TRBD1 (6 bases). Germline CDR1 is SNHLY and CDR2 is FYNNEI. The CDR3 runs 15 residues. V was clipped by 6 bases and J by 4 bases, with 13 bases between them.

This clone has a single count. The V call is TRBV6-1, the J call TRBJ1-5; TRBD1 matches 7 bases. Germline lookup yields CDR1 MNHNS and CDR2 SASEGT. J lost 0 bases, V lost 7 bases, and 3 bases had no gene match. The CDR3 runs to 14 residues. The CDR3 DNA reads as TGTGCCAGCACCCGGGACAGTAGCAATCAGCCCCAGCATTTT. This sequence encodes CASTRDSSNQPQHF.

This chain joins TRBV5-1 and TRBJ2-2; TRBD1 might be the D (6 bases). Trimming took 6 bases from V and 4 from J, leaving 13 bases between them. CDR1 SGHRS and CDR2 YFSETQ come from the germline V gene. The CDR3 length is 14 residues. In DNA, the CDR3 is TGCGCCAGCAACTACGACAGGCCCACCGGGGAGCTGTTTTTT. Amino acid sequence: CASNYDRPTGELFF.

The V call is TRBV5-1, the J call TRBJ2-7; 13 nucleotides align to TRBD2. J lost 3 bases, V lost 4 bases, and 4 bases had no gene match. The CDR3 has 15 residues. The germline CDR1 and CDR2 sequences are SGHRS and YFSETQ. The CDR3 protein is CASSPRLAGGYEQYF. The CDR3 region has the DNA TGCGCCAGCAGCCCGAGACTAGCGGGAGGCTACGAGCAGTACTTC.

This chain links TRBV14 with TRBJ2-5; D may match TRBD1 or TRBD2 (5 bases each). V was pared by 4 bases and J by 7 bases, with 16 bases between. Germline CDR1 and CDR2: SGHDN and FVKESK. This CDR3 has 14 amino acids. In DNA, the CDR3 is TGTGCCAGCAGCCCACCCCGGGACCCAGGGACCCAGTACTTC. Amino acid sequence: CASSPPRDPGTQYF. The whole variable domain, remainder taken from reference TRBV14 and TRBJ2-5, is EAGVTQFPSHSVIEKGQTVTLRCDPISGHDNLYWYRRVMGKEIKFLLHFVKESKQDESGMPNNRFLAERTGGTYSTLKVQPAELEDSGVYFCASSPPRDPGTQYFGPGTRLLVL.

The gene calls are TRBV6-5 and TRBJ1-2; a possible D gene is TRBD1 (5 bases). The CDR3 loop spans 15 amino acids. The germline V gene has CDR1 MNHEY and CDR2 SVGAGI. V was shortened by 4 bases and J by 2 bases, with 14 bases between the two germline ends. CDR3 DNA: TGTGCCAGCAGTTCAACCGGGACGGCCAACTATGGCTACACCTTC. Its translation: CASSSTGTANYGYTF.

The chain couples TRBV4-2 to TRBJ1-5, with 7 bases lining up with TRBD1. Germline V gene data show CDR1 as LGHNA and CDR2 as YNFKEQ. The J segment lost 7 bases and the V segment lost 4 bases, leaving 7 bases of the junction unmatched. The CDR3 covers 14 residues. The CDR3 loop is CASSPGGGSQPQHF. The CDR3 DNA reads TGTGCCAGCAGCCCAGGGGGAGGGTCGCAGCCCCAGCATTTT.

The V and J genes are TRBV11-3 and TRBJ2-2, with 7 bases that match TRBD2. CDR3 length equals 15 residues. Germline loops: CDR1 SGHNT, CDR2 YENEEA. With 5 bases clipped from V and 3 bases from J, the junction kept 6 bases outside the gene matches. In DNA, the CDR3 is TGTGCCAGCAGCCCTGGGGGAGGGCACACCGGGGAGCTGTTTTTT. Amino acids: CASSPGGGHTGELFF. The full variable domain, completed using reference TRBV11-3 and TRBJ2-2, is EAGVVQSPRYKIIEKKQPVAFWCNPISGHNTLYWYLQNLGQGPELLIRYENEEAVDDSQLPKDRFSAERLKGVDSTLKIQPAELGDSAVYLCASSPGGGHTGELFFGEGSRLTVL.

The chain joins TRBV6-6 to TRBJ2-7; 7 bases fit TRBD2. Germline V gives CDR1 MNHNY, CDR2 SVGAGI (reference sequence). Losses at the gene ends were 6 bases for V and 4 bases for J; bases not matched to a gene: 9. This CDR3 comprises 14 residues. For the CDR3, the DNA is TGTGCCAGCAGCCGGGACTACGAGAGATACGAGCAGTACTTC. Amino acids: CASSRDYERYEQYF.

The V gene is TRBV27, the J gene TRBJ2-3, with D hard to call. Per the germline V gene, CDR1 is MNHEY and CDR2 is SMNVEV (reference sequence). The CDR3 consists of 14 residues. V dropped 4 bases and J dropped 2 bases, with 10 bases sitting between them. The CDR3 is CASSSRKATDTQYF. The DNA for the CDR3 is TGTGCCAGCAGTTCCAGAAAAGCCACAGATACGCAGTATTTT.

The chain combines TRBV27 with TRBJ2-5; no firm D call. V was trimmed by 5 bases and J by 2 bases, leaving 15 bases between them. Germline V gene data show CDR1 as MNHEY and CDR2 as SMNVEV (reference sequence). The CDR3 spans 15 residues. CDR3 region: CASSPPGLLQETQYF. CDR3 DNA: TGTGCCAGCAGTCCCCCGGGCCTTCTTCAAGAGACCCAGTACTTC.

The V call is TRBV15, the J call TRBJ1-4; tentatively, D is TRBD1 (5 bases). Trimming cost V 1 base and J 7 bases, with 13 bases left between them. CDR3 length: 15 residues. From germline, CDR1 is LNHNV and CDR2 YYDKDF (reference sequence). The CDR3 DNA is TGTGCCACCAGCAGAGGCGGGCAGGGCCGTGAAAAACTGTTTTTT. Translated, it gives CATSRGGQGREKLFF.

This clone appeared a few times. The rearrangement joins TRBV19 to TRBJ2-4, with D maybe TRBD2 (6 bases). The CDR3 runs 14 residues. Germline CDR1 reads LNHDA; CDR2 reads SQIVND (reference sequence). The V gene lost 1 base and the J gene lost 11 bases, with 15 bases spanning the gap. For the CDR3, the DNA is TGTGCCAGTAGTATAGCGGAGGGTTTAGCTGTTCAGTACTTC. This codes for CASSIAEGLAVQYF.